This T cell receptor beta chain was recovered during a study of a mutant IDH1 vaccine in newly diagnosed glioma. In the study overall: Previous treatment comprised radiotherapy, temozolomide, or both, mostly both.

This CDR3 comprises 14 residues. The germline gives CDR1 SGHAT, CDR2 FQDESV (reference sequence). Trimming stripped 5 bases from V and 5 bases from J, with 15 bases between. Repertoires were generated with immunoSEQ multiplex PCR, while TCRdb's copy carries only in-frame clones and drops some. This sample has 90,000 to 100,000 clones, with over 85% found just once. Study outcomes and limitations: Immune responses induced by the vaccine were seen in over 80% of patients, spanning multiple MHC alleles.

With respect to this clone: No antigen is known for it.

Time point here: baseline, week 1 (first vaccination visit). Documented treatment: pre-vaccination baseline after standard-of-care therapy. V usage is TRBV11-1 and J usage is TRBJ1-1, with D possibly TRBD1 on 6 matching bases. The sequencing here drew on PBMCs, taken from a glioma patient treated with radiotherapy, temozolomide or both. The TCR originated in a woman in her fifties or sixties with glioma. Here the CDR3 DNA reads TGTGCCAGCAGCCACCGGAGGGGGAAGACTGAAGCTTTCTTT. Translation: CASSHRRGKTEAFF.